Sequencing of this TCR beta chain was carried out in a study of T cell responses to AZD1222 COVID-19 vaccine. The method was immunoSEQ multiplex PCR; TCRdb's version includes in-frame clones alone and lacks a portion of them. This table has around 150,000 clones, about 88% appearing once. The clonotype originates from an adult in good health. The material sequenced was peripheral blood, taken on day 0 of AZD1222 vaccination.

The CDR3 protein is CASSLGVQRGTDTQYF. CDR3 nucleotide sequence: TGTGCCAGCAGTTTAGGAGTACAGCGGGGCACAGATACGCAGTATTTT. The chain has TRBV28 and TRBJ2-3, with D perhaps TRBD2 (6 bases). V was trimmed by 2 bases and J by 1 base, leaving 13 bases between them. The germline gives CDR1 MDHEN, CDR2 SYDVKM. This CDR3 comprises 16 residues.